This entry lists 18 T cell receptor beta chains sequenced from one sample in a study of CD8 T cells in Susac syndrome. RNA amounts of 0.5 to 1 ug underwent reverse transcription with random hexamers. TCRdb independently ran MiXCR on the immunoSEQ multiplex PCR reads; one entry per CDR3 protein. The sample lists more than 85,000 distinct CDR3 sequences, 90% to 96% occurring once. The source material was CD4+ T cells from PBMCs. The receptors shown here come from a human donor in good health.

For this clonotype: One end of the junction varies from germline; a read error may be responsible. V and J are TRBV27 and TRBJ2-3; D unclear. This CDR3 is 15 amino acids long. Germline loops: CDR1 MNHEY, CDR2 SMNVEV (reference sequence). CDR3 sequence (DNA): TGTGCCAGCAGGTTATTGGGCGTGAGCACAGATACGCAGTATTTT. This translates into CASRLLGVSTDTQYF.

The CDR3 region is CASSQESSGYEQYF. CDR3 sequence (DNA): TGTGCCAGCAGCCAAGAAAGTAGCGGCTACGAGCAGTACTTC. The rearrangement joins TRBV3-1 to TRBJ2-7; D may be TRBD2 (6 bases). In germline, CDR1 is LGHDT, CDR2 YNNKEL (reference sequence). V was cut by 0 bases and J by 3 bases, with 9 bases left in between. The CDR3 spans 14 residues.

The V gene is TRBV6-2 or TRBV6-3, the J gene TRBJ2-3, with 10 bases identical to TRBD2. The CDR3 is made up of 15 amino acids. J was trimmed by 3 bases and V by 4 bases; bases with no gene match: 4. In germline, CDR1 is MNHEY, CDR2 SVGEGT. The CDR3 region has the DNA TGTGCCAGCAGTTCGGGACTAGCGAATACAGATACGCAGTATTTT. Translated: CASSSGLANTDTQYF.

The chain uses TRBV15 and TRBJ1-1; no clear D. The V end lost 2 bases, the J end lost 0 bases, and 4 bases lay between the germline ends. This CDR3 comprises 13 residues. Germline V gene data show CDR1 as LNHNV and CDR2 as YYDKDF (reference sequence). The CDR3 nucleotides are TGTGCCACCAGCAGACATATGAACACTGAAGCTTTCTTT. It specifies CATSRHMNTEAFF. The variable domain in full, completed from reference TRBV15 and TRBJ1-1, reads DAMVIQNPRYQVTQFGKPVTLSCSQTLNHNVMYWYQQKSSQAPKLLFHYYDKDFNNEADTPDNFQSRRPNTSFCFLDIRSPGLGDTAMYLCATSRHMNTEAFFGQGTRLTVV.

The chain is built from TRBV3-1 and TRBJ2-7; D gene unclear. Germline lookup yields CDR1 LGHDT and CDR2 YNNKEL (reference sequence). This CDR3 region has 11 residues. With 0 bases removed from V and 5 bases from J, the gap between germline ends came to 2 bases. The CDR3 region is CASSQENEQYF. CDR3 bases: TGTGCCAGCAGCCAAGAAAACGAGCAGTACTTC.

The chain links TRBV11-2 to TRBJ1-1; D gene unclear. The CDR3 totals 13 residues. V was pared by 3 bases and J by 1 base, with 6 bases between. Germline V gives CDR1 SGHAT, CDR2 FQNNGV. The CDR3 region is CASSFPPNTEAFF. CDR3 DNA: TGTGCCAGCAGCTTCCCCCCGAACACTGAAGCTTTCTTT.

The rearrangement uses TRBV28 and TRBJ1-1; tentatively, D is TRBD1 (6 bases). From germline, CDR1 is MDHEN and CDR2 SYDVKM. V lost 3 bases to trimming and J lost 0 bases, with 11 bases between them. The CDR3 loop spans 15 amino acids. The CDR3 DNA sequence: TGTGCCAGCAGTTTGAGGACAGTTATGAACACTGAAGCTTTCTTT. Protein sequence: CASSLRTVMNTEAFF.

The rearrangement uses TRBV7-9 and TRBJ1-4; 7 bases match TRBD1. Germline CDR1 is SEHNR and CDR2 is FQNEAQ (reference sequence). Germline trimming cut 3 bases from V and 5 bases from J; bases unmatched to any gene: 3. The CDR3 contains 14 residues. CDR3 amino acids: CASSLGDRNEKLFF. CDR3 coding DNA: TGTGCCAGCAGCTTGGGGGACAGAAATGAAAAACTGTTTTTT.

The chain has TRBV29-1 and TRBJ2-3, with 12 bases that match TRBD2. With V trimmed by 6 bases and J by 8 bases, 9 bases remained unmatched. The germline V gene has CDR1 SQVTM and CDR2 ANQGSEA. The CDR3 totals 14 residues. This CDR3 is CSVRTSGVQGTQYF. CDR3 nucleotide sequence: TGCAGCGTACGGACTAGCGGGGTGCAAGGTACGCAGTATTTT.

This chain joins TRBV15 and TRBJ1-4; D may be TRBD1 (6 bases). Germline loops: CDR1 LNHNV, CDR2 YYDKDF (reference sequence). This CDR3 is built from 14 residues. V lost 0 bases, J lost 10 bases, and 12 bases lay in between. CDR3 sequence (DNA): TGTGCCACCAGCAGAGAGGCGGTAGGGGGAAAACTGTTTTTT. Protein: CATSREAVGGKLFF.

This rearrangement joins TRBV5-1 to TRBJ1-1; 7 nucleotides align to TRBD1. Trimming removed 4 bases from V and 11 bases from J; junction bases left unmatched: 14. CDR1 is SGHRS, CDR2 YFSETQ, per germline. This CDR3 is 14 amino acids long. CDR3 bases: TGCGCCAGCAGCGCCGACAGGGTCCCTCTCGGGGCTTTCTTT. Its protein product is CASSADRVPLGAFF.

The CDR3 bases are TGTGCCATCAGTGAGGGGGGCGAGACCCAGTACTTC. Amino acids: CAISEGGETQYF. The V call is TRBV10-3, the J call TRBJ2-5, with TRBD1 as a possible D gene (6 bases). The germline V and J ends were trimmed by 2 bases and 5 bases, with 6 bases remaining between them. CDR3 length: 12 residues. CDR1 and CDR2 (germline): ENHRY, SYGVKD.

The chain has TRBV12-3 or TRBV12-4 and TRBJ1-6; D remains ambiguous. Trimming stripped 4 bases from V and 10 bases from J, with 14 bases between. The CDR3 has 14 residues. For the CDR3, the DNA is TGTGCCAGCAGTTACCTGATCGCGGGGTCACCCCTCCACTTT. Translation gives CASSYLIAGSPLHF.

V usage is TRBV24-1 and J usage is TRBJ2-1, with D uncertain. CDR3 length equals 11 residues. Between the trimmed V and J ends, which lost 8 bases and 8 bases, there was a span of 9 bases. The germline gives CDR1 KGHDR, CDR2 SFDVKD. CDR3 bases: TGTGCCACCAAGGACGGACATGAGCAGTTCTTC. Its protein product is CATKDGHEQFF.

A few counts support this clonotype. The chain combines TRBV28 with TRBJ2-5, with TRBD1 matching over 10 bases. The V and J ends lost 3 bases and 3 bases, in that order; junction bases with no gene match: 4. CDR1 is MDHEN and CDR2 is SYDVKM in the germline V gene. This CDR3 contains 15 residues. CDR3 coding DNA: TGTGCCAGCAGTTTGGGGGGACAGGGGAAAGAGACCCAGTACTTC. It translates to CASSLGGQGKETQYF.

V is TRBV2 and J is TRBJ2-5; 8 bases match TRBD1. Trimming at V came to 3 bases and at J to 4 bases, leaving 7 bases not matched to a gene. This CDR3 is built from 15 residues. Germline V gene sequence: CDR1 SNHLY, CDR2 FYNNEI. Here the CDR3 reads CASSDEAGGRETQYF. CDR3 DNA: TGTGCCAGCAGTGACGAAGCAGGGGGCCGAGAGACCCAGTACTTC.

The V call is TRBV29-1, the J call TRBJ2-1; TRBD1 is a possible D gene (6 bases). With 6 bases removed from V and 2 bases from J, the gap between germline ends came to 11 bases. Germline CDR1 reads SQVTM; CDR2 reads ANQGSEA. The CDR3 covers 13 residues. The CDR3 loop reads CSVIRGAYNEQFF. CDR3 DNA: TGCAGCGTAATCAGGGGAGCCTACAATGAGCAGTTCTTC.

V usage is TRBV29-1 and J usage is TRBJ1-2; D is undetermined. Germline-derived CDR1 and CDR2 are SQVTM and ANQGSEA. Trimming removed 7 bases from V and 6 bases from J, with 15 bases in between. The CDR3 sequence is 12 residues long. The CDR3 loop is CSAGGQADGYTF. In DNA, the CDR3 is TGCAGCGCGGGAGGGCAGGCGGATGGCTACACCTTC.